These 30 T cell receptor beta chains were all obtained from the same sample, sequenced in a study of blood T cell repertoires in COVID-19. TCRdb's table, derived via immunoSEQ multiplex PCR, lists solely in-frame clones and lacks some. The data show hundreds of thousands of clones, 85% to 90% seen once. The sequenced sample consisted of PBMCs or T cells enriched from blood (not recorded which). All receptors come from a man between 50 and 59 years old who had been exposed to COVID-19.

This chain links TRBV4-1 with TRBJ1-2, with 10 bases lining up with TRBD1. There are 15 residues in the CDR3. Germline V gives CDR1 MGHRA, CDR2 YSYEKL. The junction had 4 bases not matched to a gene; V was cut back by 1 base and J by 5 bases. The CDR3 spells CASSQVTGQGYGYTF. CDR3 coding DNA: TGCGCCAGCAGCCAAGTCACGGGACAGGGGTATGGCTACACCTTC.

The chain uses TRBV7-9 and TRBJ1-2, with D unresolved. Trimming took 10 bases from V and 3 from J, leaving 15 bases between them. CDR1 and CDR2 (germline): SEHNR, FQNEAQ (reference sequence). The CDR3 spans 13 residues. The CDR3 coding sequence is TGTGCCATCGCCCGATTACGGGACTATGGCTACACCTTC. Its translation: CAIARLRDYGYTF. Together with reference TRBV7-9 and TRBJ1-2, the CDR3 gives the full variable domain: DTGVSQNPRHKITKRGQNVTFRCDPISEHNRLYWYRQTLGQGPEFLTYFQNEAQLEKSRLLSDRFSAERPKGSFSTLEIQRTEQGDSAMYLCAIARLRDYGYTFGSGTRLTVV.

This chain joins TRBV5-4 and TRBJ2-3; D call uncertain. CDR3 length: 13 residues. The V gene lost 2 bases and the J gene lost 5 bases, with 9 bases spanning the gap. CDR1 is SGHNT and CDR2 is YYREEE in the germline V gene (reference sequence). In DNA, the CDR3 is TGTGCCAGCAGCTTTCAAGGAGAAGATACGCAGTATTTT. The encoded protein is CASSFQGEDTQYF.

The CDR3 DNA reads as TGCGCCAGCAGCTGGACTCTCGGGAGGGATCGATCCCACGAGCAGTACTTC. It codes for CASSWTLGRDRSHEQYF. The chain combines TRBV5-1 with TRBJ2-7, with 8 bases that match TRBD2. CDR1 and CDR2 from the germline V gene are SGHRS and YFSETQ. The V gene end was trimmed by 3 bases and the J gene end by 5 bases; junction bases not matched to a gene: 16. This CDR3 has 17 amino acids.

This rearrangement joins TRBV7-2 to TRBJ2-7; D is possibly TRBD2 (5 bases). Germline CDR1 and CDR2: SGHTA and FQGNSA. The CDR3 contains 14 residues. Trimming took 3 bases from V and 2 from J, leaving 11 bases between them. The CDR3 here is CASSFRTGTYEQYF. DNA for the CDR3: TGTGCCAGCAGCTTCAGGACCGGGACCTACGAGCAGTACTTC.

For the CDR3, the DNA is TGTGCCTGGCAGGGAAGCTCCTATAATTCACCCCTCCACTTT. Its protein is CAWQGSSYNSPLHF. The rearrangement joins TRBV30 to TRBJ1-6; tentative D call: TRBD1 (5 bases). The CDR3 sequence is 14 residues long. V was pared by 5 bases and J by 0 bases, with 8 bases between. Germline V lookup: CDR1 GTSNPN, CDR2 SVGIG (reference sequence).

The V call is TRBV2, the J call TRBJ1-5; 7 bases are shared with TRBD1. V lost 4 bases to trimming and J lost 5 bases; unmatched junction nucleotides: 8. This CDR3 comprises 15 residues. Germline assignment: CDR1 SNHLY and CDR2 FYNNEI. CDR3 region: CASSVEGGWDQPQHF. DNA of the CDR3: TGTGCCAGCAGTGTGGAAGGGGGCTGGGATCAGCCCCAGCATTTT.

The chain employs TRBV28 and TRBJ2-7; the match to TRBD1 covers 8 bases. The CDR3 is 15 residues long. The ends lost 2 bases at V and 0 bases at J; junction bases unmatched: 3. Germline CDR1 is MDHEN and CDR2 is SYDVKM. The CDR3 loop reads CASSLGGQASYEQYF. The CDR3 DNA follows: TGTGCCAGCAGTTTAGGGGGACAGGCCTCCTACGAGCAGTACTTC.

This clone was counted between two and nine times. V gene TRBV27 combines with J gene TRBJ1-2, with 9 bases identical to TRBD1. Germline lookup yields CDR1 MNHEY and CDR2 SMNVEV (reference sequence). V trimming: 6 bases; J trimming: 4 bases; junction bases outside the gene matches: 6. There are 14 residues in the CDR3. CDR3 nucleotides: TGTGCCAGCAGCTCGACAGGGGGATTCTATGGCTACACCTTC. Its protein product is CASSSTGGFYGYTF.

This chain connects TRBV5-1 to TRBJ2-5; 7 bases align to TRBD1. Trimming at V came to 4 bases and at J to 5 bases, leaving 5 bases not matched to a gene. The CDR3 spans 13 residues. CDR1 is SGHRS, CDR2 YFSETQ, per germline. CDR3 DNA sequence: TGCGCCAGCAGCCAAACAGGGGCTGAGACCCAGTACTTC. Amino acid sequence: CASSQTGAETQYF.

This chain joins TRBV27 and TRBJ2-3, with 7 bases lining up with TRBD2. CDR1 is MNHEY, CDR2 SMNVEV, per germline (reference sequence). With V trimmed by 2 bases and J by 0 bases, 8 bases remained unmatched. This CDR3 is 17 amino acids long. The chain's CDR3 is CASSLRVVGGSTDTQYF. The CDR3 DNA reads TGTGCCAGCAGTTTACGGGTTGTGGGGGGGAGCACAGATACGCAGTATTTT.

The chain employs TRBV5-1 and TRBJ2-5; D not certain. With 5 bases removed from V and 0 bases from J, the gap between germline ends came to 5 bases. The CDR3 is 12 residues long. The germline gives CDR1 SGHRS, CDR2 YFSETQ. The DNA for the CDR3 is TGCGCCAGCAGACAGTACCAAGAGACCCAGTACTTC. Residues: CASRQYQETQYF. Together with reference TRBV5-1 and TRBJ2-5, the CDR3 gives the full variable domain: KAGVTQTPRYLIKTRGQQVTLSCSPISGHRSVSWYQQTPGQGLQFLFEYFSETQRNKGNFPGRFSGRQFSNSRSEMNVSTLELGDSALYLCASRQYQETQYFGPGTRLLVL.

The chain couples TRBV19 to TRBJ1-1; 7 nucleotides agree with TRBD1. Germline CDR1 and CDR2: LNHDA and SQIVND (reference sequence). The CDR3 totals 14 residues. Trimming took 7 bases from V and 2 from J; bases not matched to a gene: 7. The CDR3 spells CASTTDRINTEAFF. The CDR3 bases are TGTGCCAGTACCACGGACAGGATCAACACTGAAGCTTTCTTT.

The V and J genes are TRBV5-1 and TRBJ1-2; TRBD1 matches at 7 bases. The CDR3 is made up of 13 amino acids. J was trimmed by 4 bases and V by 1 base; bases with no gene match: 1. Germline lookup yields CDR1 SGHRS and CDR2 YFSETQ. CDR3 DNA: TGCGCCAGCAGCTTGAGGGACAGCTATGGCTACACCTTC. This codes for CASSLRDSYGYTF.

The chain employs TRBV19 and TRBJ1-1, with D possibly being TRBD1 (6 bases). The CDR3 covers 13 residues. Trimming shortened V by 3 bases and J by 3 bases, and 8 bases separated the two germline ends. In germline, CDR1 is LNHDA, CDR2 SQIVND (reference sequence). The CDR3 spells CASSINRDTEAFF. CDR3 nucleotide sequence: TGTGCCAGTAGTATTAACAGGGACACTGAAGCTTTCTTT.

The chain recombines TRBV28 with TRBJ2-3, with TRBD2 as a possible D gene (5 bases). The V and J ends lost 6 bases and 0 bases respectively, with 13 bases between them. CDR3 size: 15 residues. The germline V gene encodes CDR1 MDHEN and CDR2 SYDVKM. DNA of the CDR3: TGTGCCAGCAGCCCCTTTGGGAGAAGCACAGATACGCAGTATTTT. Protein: CASSPFGRSTDTQYF.

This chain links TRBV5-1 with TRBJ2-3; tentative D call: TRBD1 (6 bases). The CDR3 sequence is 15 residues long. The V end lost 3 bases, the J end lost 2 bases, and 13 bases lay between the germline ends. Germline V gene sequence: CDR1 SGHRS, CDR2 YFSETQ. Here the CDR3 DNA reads TGCGCCAGCAGCTCCCGCGAGGGACACACAGATACGCAGTATTTT. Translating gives CASSSREGHTDTQYF.

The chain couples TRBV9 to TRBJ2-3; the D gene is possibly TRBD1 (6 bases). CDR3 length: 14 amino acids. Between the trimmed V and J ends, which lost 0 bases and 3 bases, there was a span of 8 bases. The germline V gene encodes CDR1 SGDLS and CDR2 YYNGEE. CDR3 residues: CASSVVGGTDTQYF. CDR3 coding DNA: TGTGCCAGCAGCGTAGTAGGGGGAACAGATACGCAGTATTTT.

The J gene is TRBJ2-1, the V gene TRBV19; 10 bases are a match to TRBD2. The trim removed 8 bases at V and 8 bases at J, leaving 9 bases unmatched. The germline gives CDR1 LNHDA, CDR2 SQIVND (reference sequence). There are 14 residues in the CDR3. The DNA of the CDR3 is TGTGCCAGTCTCGCCCGCAGCGGGAGGGATGAGCAGTTCTTC. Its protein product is CASLARSGRDEQFF.

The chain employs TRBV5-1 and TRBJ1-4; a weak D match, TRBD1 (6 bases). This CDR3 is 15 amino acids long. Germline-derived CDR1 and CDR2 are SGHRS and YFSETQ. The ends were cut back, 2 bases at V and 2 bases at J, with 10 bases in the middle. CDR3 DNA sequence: TGCGCCAGCAGCTTAAAAGACAGGACTAATGAAAAACTGTTTTTT. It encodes CASSLKDRTNEKLFF.

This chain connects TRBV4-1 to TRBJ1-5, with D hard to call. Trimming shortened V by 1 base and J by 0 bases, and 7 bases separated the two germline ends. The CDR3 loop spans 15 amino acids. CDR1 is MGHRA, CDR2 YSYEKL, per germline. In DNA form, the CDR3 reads TGCGCCAGCAGCCAAGGGACTTATAGCAATCAGCCCCAGCATTTT. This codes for CASSQGTYSNQPQHF.

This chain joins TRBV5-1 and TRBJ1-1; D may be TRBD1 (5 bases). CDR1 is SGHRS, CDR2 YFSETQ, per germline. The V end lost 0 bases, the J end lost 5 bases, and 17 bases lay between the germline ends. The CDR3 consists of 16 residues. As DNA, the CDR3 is TGCGCCAGCAGCTTGGACCCGGGTCAGGACATAACTGAAGCTTTCTTT. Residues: CASSLDPGQDITEAFF.

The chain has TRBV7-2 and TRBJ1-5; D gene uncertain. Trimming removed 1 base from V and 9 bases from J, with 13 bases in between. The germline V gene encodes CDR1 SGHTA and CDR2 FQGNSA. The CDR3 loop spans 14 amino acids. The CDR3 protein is CASSLGAGLGPQHF. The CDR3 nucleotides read TGTGCCAGCAGCTTAGGTGCAGGTCTTGGGCCCCAGCATTTT.

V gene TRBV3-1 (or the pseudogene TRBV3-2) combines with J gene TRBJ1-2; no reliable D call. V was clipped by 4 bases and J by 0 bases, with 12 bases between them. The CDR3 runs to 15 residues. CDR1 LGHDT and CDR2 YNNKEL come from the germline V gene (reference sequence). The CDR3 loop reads CASSPPTSANYGYTF. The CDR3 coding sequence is TGTGCCAGCAGCCCACCGACTTCAGCTAACTATGGCTACACCTTC.

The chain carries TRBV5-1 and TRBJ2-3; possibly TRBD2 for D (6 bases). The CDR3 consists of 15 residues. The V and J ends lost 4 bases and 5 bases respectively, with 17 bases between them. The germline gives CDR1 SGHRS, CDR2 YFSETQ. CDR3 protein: CASSLWRAREDTQYF. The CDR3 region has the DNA TGCGCCAGCAGCCTCTGGAGGGCCCGAGAAGATACGCAGTATTTT.

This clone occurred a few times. Here the CDR3 DNA reads TGTGCCAGCAGCCCTCAACAGGGGGGCACTGAAGCTTTCTTT. Protein: CASSPQQGGTEAFF. V usage is TRBV9 and J usage is TRBJ1-1; TRBD1 matches 8 bases. Germline V gene lookup returns CDR1 SGDLS and CDR2 YYNGEE. V shed 4 bases, J shed 4 bases, and the junction held 6 bases outside the gene matches. The CDR3 sequence is 14 residues long.

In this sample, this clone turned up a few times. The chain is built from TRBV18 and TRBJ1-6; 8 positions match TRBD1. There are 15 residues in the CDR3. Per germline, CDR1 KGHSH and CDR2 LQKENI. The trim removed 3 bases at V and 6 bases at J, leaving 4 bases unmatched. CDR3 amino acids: CASSPVTGVNSPLHF. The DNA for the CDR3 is TGTGCCAGCTCACCTGTGACAGGGGTTAATTCACCCCTCCACTTT.

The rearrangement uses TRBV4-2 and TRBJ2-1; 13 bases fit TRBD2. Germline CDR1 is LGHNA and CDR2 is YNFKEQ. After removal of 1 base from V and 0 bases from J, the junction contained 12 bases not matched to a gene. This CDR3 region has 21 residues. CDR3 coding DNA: TGTGCCAGCAGCCAAGTGGGGGGGACTAGCGGGGTTTTACCCTCCTACAATGAGCAGTTCTTC. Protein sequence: CASSQVGGTSGVLPSYNEQFF.

The CDR3 is CAIGSGTSGRGDEQFF. CDR3 nucleotides: TGTGCCATCGGGAGCGGCACTAGCGGGAGAGGCGATGAGCAGTTCTTC. J is TRBJ2-1 and V is TRBV10-3, with 11 bases identical to TRBD2. Germline V CDR1 and CDR2: ENHRY, SYGVKD. The CDR3 has 16 residues. V lost 8 bases, J lost 8 bases, and 14 bases stayed unmatched.

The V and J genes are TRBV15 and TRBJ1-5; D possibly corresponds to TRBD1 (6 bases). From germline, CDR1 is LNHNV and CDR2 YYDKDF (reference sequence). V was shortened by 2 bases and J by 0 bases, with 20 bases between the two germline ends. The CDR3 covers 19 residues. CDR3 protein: CATSRNTYREGYSNQPQHF. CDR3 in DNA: TGTGCCACCAGCAGAAATACGTACAGGGAGGGGTATAGCAATCAGCCCCAGCATTTT.